Described below is a single T cell receptor beta chain sequence and its context. Its antigen is undetermined. The entry originates in a study of CD8 T cells in ankylosing spondylitis. Study conclusions and caveats: What seemed typical of ankylosing spondylitis blood was a TCR beta motif built from roughly eight highly homologous variants.

Molecular-barcoded quantitative 5'-RACE produced these TCR beta libraries. MiXCR was run by TCRdb on the 5' RACE reads, yielding one entry per CDR3 protein. The sample lists more than 150,000 distinct CDR3 sequences; around 13% were seen once. V was pared by 2 bases and J by 6 bases, with 13 bases between. The CDR3 is 15 residues long. Per germline, CDR1 ENHRY and CDR2 SYGVKD. Source material: blood, either unsorted or a sorted T cell fraction (not recorded which). The chain combines TRBV10-3 with TRBJ1-4; D is uncertain. This TCR derives from a female donor with ankylosing spondylitis or in good health (not recorded which). The CDR3 bases are TGTGCCATCAGTGAGCACAAAGGCAGTGATGAAAAACTGTTTTTT. Its protein is CAISEHKGSDEKLFF.